Below, 17 T cell receptor beta chains from the same sample are listed, as sequenced in a study of T cells after posttransplantation cyclophosphamide. Busulfan-fludarabine conditioning, marrow transplant, and cyclophosphamide on days +3 and +4 were administered. Generated by immunoSEQ multiplex PCR, the TCRdb table keeps only in-frame clones and is missing some. The sample includes tens of thousands of clones, 78% of them seen just once. Sequencing used CD4+ T cells sorted from blood, obtained roughly 1,900 days after a stem cell transplant with posttransplant cyclophosphamide. The receptors shown here come from a female patient between 35 and 55 years old who received an allogeneic stem cell transplant from a related donor, was CMV-positive, and had no GVHD. Among the T cells, some may be from the graft donor.

Details on this clone: At one end the junction does not follow the germline gene, possibly because of a read error. CDR3: CASSPWEGPNTGELFF. The CDR3 DNA is TGTGCTAGCAGCCCCTGGGAGGGACCGAACACCGGGGAGCTGTTTTTT. The rearrangement uses TRBV7-7 and TRBJ2-2, with 7 bases aligning to TRBD2. The CDR3 is made up of 16 amino acids. Per germline, CDR1 SSHAT and CDR2 FNYEAQ (reference sequence).

The gene calls are TRBV4-1 and TRBJ2-2; possibly TRBD2 for D (6 bases). Germline values: CDR1 MGHRA, CDR2 YSYEKL. The CDR3 has 19 residues. V lost 6 bases, J lost 0 bases, and 23 bases lay in between. In DNA form, the CDR3 reads TGCGCCAGCAGAAGTGGGGGGTTGGCCCCAACTCCGAACACCGGGGAGCTGTTTTTT. As protein: CASRSGGLAPTPNTGELFF.

The V gene is TRBV6-1, the J gene TRBJ1-2, with D possibly being TRBD1 (6 bases). CDR1 and CDR2 (germline): MNHNS, SASEGT. The length of the CDR3 is 13 residues. Trimming left V 8 bases short and J 2 bases short, with 12 bases between. The CDR3 DNA follows: TGTGCCAGCGACTACAGGGCAAACTATGGCTACACCTTC. Its protein product is CASDYRANYGYTF.

The rearrangement links TRBV4-2 to TRBJ2-1, with 12 bases identical to TRBD2. The V gene end was trimmed by 2 bases and the J gene end by 6 bases; junction bases not matched to a gene: 11. Germline CDR1 and CDR2: LGHNA and YNFKEQ. This CDR3 has 18 amino acids. CDR3 amino acids: CASSQPPRLAGDPNEQFF. The CDR3 DNA follows: TGTGCCAGCAGCCAACCCCCAAGACTAGCGGGGGATCCCAATGAGCAGTTCTTC.

This chain uses TRBV7-9 with TRBJ2-3, with 7 positions matching TRBD1. The trim removed 6 bases at V and 2 bases at J, leaving 8 bases unmatched. CDR3 length equals 15 residues. Germline-derived CDR1 and CDR2 are SEHNR and FQNEAQ (reference sequence). The CDR3 region has the DNA TGTGCCAGCAGGTTCGGACAGGTGATCACAGATACGCAGTATTTT. Translated, it gives CASRFGQVITDTQYF.

This clone was counted once. The J gene is TRBJ1-1, the V gene TRBV6-5; 9 nucleotides line up with TRBD1. The CDR3 extends over 15 amino acids. Per the germline V gene, CDR1 is MNHEY and CDR2 is SVGAGI. V shed 6 bases and J 4 bases; nucleotides not matched to a gene: 9. The CDR3 here is CASRTGGATTTEAFF. For the CDR3, the DNA is TGTGCCAGCAGAACAGGGGGCGCGACGACCACTGAAGCTTTCTTT.

The rearrangement joins TRBV6-1 to TRBJ1-2; 10 bases match TRBD1. The V segment lost 6 bases and the J segment 6 bases; nucleotides outside the gene matches: 1. The CDR3 extends over 12 amino acids. Germline values: CDR1 MNHNS, CDR2 SASEGT. The CDR3 bases are TGTGCCAGCAGCGACAGGGGGCATGGCTACACCTTC. Translating it yields CASSDRGHGYTF.

J is TRBJ1-2 and V is TRBV29-1, with 7 bases fitting TRBD1. CDR3 length: 16 amino acids. Per the germline V gene, CDR1 is SQVTM and CDR2 is ANQGSEA. The trim removed 2 bases at V and 5 bases at J, leaving 14 bases unmatched. DNA for the CDR3: TGCAGCGTTGAAAGGTCCCTAGGGGGCGCGATTTATGGCTACACCTTC. Protein sequence: CSVERSLGGAIYGYTF.

The J gene is TRBJ1-2, the V gene TRBV9; 7 bases fit TRBD1. Germline loops: CDR1 SGDLS, CDR2 YYNGEE. Trimming cost V 3 bases and J 3 bases; bases outside gene matches: 8. CDR3 size: 15 residues. CDR3 DNA: TGTGCCAGCAGCGCGCCAGGGGGAAAAGACTATGGCTACACCTTC. This sequence encodes CASSAPGGKDYGYTF.

The chain couples TRBV9 to TRBJ2-2, with 7 bases aligning to TRBD1. The CDR3 is 16 residues long. J lost 4 bases, V lost 4 bases, and 10 bases had no gene match. CDR1 is SGDLS and CDR2 is YYNGEE in the germline V gene. The CDR3 DNA is TGTGCCAGCAGCCTTAGGGCGACAGGGCCCACCGGGGAGCTGTTTTTT. Translating gives CASSLRATGPTGELFF.

This clone came up a few times. The V gene is TRBV7-2, the J gene TRBJ1-5; no reliable D call. The CDR3 extends over 15 amino acids. Trimming removed 3 bases at V and 0 bases at J, with 9 bases between. Germline V gene sequence: CDR1 SGHTA, CDR2 FQGNSA. The CDR3 DNA reads TGTGCCAGCAGCTTCAACGGGGATAGCAATCAGCCCCAGCATTTT. Protein: CASSFNGDSNQPQHF.

A single count supports this clone. This rearrangement joins TRBV20-1 to TRBJ2-5; D unresolved. Trimming left V 7 bases short and J 2 bases short, with 8 bases between. The CDR3 is 11 amino acids. The germline V gene encodes CDR1 DFQATT and CDR2 SNEGSKA (reference sequence). Written as DNA, the CDR3 is TGCAGTGGGTTACAGCAAGAGACCCAGTACTTC. This codes for CSGLQQETQYF.

This clone was observed a single time. The genes are TRBV19 and TRBJ2-1, with TRBD2 as a possible D gene (6 bases). This CDR3 has 16 amino acids. In germline, CDR1 is LNHDA, CDR2 SQIVND (reference sequence). V was shortened by 0 bases and J by 4 bases, with 13 bases between the two germline ends. CDR3 nucleotides: TGTGCCAGTAGTATAGATCGACTAGTCGCTTACAATGAGCAGTTCTTC. Protein: CASSIDRLVAYNEQFF. Based on the CDR3 plus reference TRBV19 and TRBJ2-1, the full variable domain is DGGITQSPKYLFRKEGQNVTLSCEQNLNHDAMYWYRQDPGQGLRLIYYSQIVNDFQKGDIAEGYSVSREKKESFPLTVTSAQKNPTAFYLCASSIDRLVAYNEQFFGPGTRLTVL.

V is TRBV6-6 and J is TRBJ2-7; 9 nucleotides align to TRBD1. With 7 bases clipped from V and 3 bases from J, the junction kept 7 bases outside the gene matches. CDR3 length: 14 residues. Germline-derived CDR1 and CDR2 are MNHNY and SVGAGI (reference sequence). CDR3 coding DNA: TGTGCCAGCAATCCAACAGGGGGCGGCTACGAGCAGTACTTC. This codes for CASNPTGGGYEQYF.

This chain connects TRBV10-3 to TRBJ2-7; 11 positions match TRBD1. The CDR3 contains 13 residues. With 10 bases clipped from V and 3 bases from J, the junction kept 5 bases outside the gene matches. Germline V gives CDR1 ENHRY, CDR2 SYGVKD. The CDR3 is CATGTGGDYEQYF. The CDR3 DNA reads TGTGCCACGGGGACAGGGGGGGACTACGAGCAGTACTTC.

The CDR3 loop reads CASSPTDRVAYGYTF. As DNA, the CDR3 is TGTGCCAGCAGCCCCACGGACAGGGTGGCCTATGGCTACACCTTC. V is TRBV11-2 and J is TRBJ1-2, with TRBD1 identical over 8 bases. V lost 5 bases, J lost 4 bases, and 9 bases stayed unmatched. The CDR3 has 15 residues. Germline CDR1 SGHAT, CDR2 FQNNGV.

The chain employs TRBV7-2 and TRBJ2-1, with 14 nucleotides matching TRBD2. This CDR3 region has 14 residues. The V gene end was trimmed by 1 base and the J gene end by 15 bases; junction bases not matched to a gene: 5. In germline, CDR1 is SGHTA, CDR2 FQGNSA. The CDR3 loop is CASSLVTSGGALFF. In DNA, the CDR3 is TGTGCCAGCAGCTTAGTGACTAGCGGGGGGGCTCTGTTCTTC.